The present T cell receptor beta chain was sequenced within a study of cytomegalovirus exposure and HLA in healthy donors. Study observations and caveats: Earlier results showed most TCR beta V segments being productive about 87% or about 30% of the time. Reports indicate that TCR beta sequences accurately predicted the HLA-A and HLA-B alleles of most subjects. Altogether, 160 or so TCR beta chains were recorded as cytomegalovirus-associated.

Per the germline V gene, CDR1 is KGHSH and CDR2 is LQKENI. V lost 4 bases and J lost 6; bases outside the gene matches: 3. The CDR3 runs 13 residues. The PCR had 60 Vbeta and 13 Jbeta primers. Data came from immunoSEQ multiplex PCR; TCRdb stores just in-frame clones and leaves some out. The repertoire holds about 120,000 clones, with 81% as singletons. About this clone itself: What it recognizes is unknown.

The chain has TRBV18 and TRBJ2-3; TRBD1 matches 8 bases. The sequence was obtained from a woman aged 25 to 45 in good health and CMV-seronegative. What was sequenced was PBMCs. The CDR3 nucleotides are TGTGCCAGCTCACAACGGACAGGGGATACGCAGTATTTT. Translated, it gives CASSQRTGDTQYF.